This T cell receptor (beta chain) was profiled in a study of blood T cell repertoires in COVID-19. On this clone itself: Other DNA sequences of this sample code for an identical CDR3.

In the study's own analysis: Reference gene primer amplification in the assay estimated nucleated cell counts. Here immunoSEQ multiplex PCR was the method, and the copy in TCRdb shows in-frame clones only, minus some. V and J calls and clone size are as listed in that table; D and trimming were resolved from the DNA. This repertoire shows 150,000 to 200,000 clones, 84% found once; its top ten account for approximately 14%. Residents of approximately 25 US areas, aged roughly 18 to 95 years, made up the participants. Cohort assignment relied on participant-reported clinical history. Germline CDR1 is MNHEY and CDR2 is SVGAGI. J was trimmed by 7 bases and V by 6 bases; bases with no gene match: 2. The CDR3 consists of 11 residues.

This chain links TRBV6-5 with TRBJ1-2, with 7 bases lining up with TRBD1. The sequence derives from a man between 50 and 59 years old who had recovered from COVID-19. What was sequenced was PBMCs or T cells enriched from blood (not recorded which). The CDR3 loop reads CASRRQGGYTF. The CDR3 DNA reads TGTGCCAGCAGACGACAGGGTGGCTACACCTTC.